The T cell receptor beta chain described here comes from a study of T cells in women clearing cervical HPV infection. The wider study: For cases, blood was sampled a median around 140 days after lesion detection, interquartile range about 90 to 210 days. Study results and limitations: Richness differences could reflect unmeasured T-cell content per sample.

As for this clone: The antigen remains undetermined. The read stops 3 residues short of the end of the CDR3; the missing end is completed from the germline J gene.

The trim removed 3 bases at V and 3 bases at J, leaving 5 bases unmatched. The CDR3 length is 14 residues. Per the germline V gene, CDR1 is KGHSH and CDR2 is LQKENI. TCRdb's copy holds only in-frame clones and misses some; the assay was immunoSEQ multiplex PCR. The ten most abundant clones cover 5.4% of a sample with around 25,000 clones. The sample comprised blood buffy coat. The V and J genes are TRBV18 and TRBJ2-7, with 7 bases identical to TRBD2. The TCR sequence derives from a woman aged 18 to 75 with a cervical HPV16 infection that either progressed to CIN3+ or cleared (not recorded which). CDR3 residues: CASSPGAGDYEQYF. Incomplete CDR3 DNA: TGTGCCAGCTCACCGGGTGCGGGGGACTACGAG. Variable domain in full (rest from reference TRBV18 and TRBJ2-7): NAGVMQNPRHLVRRRGQEARLRCSPMKGHSHVYWYRQLPEEGLKFMVYLQKENIIDESGMPKERFSAEFPKEGPSILRIQQVVRGDSAAYFCASSPGAGDYEQYFGPGTRLTVT.